This T cell receptor (beta chain) is from a study of STAT3 mutations in large granular lymphocyte leukemia. As for the study in general: More than half of T-LGLL patients received immunosuppressive therapy. Findings and caveats of the study: In T-cell large granular lymphocyte leukemia, about half of patients showed multiple immunodominant subclonotypes.

The repertoire was sequenced with immunoSEQ multiplex PCR; TCRdb's copy has only in-frame clones and lacks some. This sample has 30,000 to 45,000 clones, with around nine tenths found just once. The CDR3 is 16 amino acids. Per germline, CDR1 LGHNA and CDR2 YSLEER. Germline trimming cut 2 bases from V and 2 bases from J; bases unmatched to any gene: 7. A word on this clone: Its antigen is not identified.

The sequence came from a human donor with T large granular lymphocyte leukemia. Some clones in this sample may be carry-over from other donors' samples. J is TRBJ2-7 and V is TRBV4-3, with 9 bases fitting TRBD2. The sequencing input was PBMCs. CDR3 in DNA: TGCGCCAGCAGCCAATTCTTTGCGGGGGGGACCTACGAGCAGTACTTC. Translating gives CASSQFFAGGTYEQYF.